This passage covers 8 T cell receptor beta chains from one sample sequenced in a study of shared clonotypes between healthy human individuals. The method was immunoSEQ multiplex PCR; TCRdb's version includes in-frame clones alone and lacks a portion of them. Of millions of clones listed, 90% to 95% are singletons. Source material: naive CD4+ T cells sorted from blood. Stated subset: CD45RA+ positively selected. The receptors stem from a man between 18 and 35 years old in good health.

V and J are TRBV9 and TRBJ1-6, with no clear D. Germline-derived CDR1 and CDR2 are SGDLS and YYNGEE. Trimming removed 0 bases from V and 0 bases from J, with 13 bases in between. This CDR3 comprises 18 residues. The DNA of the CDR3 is TGTGCCAGCAGCGTAGCGGCGGGATCTGGCTCCTATAATTCACCCCTCCACTTT. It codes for CASSVAAGSGSYNSPLHF.

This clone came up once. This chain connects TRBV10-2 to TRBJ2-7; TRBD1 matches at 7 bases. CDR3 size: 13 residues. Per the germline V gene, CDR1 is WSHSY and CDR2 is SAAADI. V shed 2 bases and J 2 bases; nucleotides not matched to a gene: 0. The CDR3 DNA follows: TGCGCCAGCAGTGAGGGACAGGCCTACGAGCAGTACTTC. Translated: CASSEGQAYEQYF.

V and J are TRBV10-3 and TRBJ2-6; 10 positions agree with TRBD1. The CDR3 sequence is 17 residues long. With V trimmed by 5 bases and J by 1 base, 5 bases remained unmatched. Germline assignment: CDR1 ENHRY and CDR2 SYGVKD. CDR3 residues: CAISKDRGQSGANVLTF. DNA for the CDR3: TGTGCCATCAGTAAAGACAGGGGGCAATCTGGGGCCAACGTCCTGACTTTC.

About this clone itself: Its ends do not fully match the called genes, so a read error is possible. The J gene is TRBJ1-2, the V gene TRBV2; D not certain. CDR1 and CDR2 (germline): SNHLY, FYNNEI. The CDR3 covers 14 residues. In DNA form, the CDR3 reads TGTGCCAGCAGCGAAGGTATGAGGAACTATGGCTACACCTTC. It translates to CASSEGMRNYGYTF.

CDR3 sequence: CASSQQASRDRVYEQYF. The CDR3 DNA reads TGTGCCAGCAGCCAACAAGCCTCCCGGGACAGGGTGTACGAGCAGTACTTC. The V gene is TRBV14, the J gene TRBJ2-7; 9 bases align to TRBD1. CDR1 SGHDN and CDR2 FVKESK come from the germline V gene. V was pared by 2 bases and J by 4 bases, with 12 bases of the junction left unmatched. This CDR3 region has 17 residues.

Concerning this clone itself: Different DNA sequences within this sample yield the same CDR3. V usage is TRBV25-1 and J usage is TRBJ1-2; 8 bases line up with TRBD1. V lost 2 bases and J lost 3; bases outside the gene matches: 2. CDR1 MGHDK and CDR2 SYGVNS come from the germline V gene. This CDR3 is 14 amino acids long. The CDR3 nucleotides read TGTGCCAGCAGTGAAGCAGGGGGCGACTATGGCTACACCTTC. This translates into CASSEAGGDYGYTF.

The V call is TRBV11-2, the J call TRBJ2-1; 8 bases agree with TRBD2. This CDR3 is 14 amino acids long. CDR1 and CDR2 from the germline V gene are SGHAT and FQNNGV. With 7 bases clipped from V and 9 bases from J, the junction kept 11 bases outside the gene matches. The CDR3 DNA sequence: TGTGCCAGCACCTCTGGACTAGCAGGTAGTGAGCAGTTCTTC. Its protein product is CASTSGLAGSEQFF.

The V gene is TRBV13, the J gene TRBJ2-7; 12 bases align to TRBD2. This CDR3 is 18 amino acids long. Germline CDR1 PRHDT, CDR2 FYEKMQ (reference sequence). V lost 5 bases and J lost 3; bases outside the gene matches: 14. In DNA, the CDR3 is TGTGCCAGCAGCCTCCGGACTAGCGGGATACCCAATTACTACGAGCAGTACTTC. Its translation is CASSLRTSGIPNYYEQYF.